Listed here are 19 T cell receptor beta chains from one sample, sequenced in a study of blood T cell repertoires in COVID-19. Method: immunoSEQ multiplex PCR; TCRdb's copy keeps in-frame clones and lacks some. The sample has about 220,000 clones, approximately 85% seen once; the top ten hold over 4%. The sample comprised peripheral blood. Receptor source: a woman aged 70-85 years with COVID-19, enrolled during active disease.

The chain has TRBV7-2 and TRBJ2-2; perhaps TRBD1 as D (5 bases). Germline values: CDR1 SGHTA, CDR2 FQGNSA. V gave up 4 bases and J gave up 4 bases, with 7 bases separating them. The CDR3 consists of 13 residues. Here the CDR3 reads CASSSRVTGELFF. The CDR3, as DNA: TGTGCCAGCAGCTCCAGGGTCACCGGGGAGCTGTTTTTT.

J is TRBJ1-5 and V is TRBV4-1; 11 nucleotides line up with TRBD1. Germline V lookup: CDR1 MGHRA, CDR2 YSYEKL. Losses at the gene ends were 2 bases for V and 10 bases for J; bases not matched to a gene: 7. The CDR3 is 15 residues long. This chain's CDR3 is CASSQQGQGARPQHF. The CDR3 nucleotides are TGCGCCAGCAGCCAACAAGGACAGGGGGCGCGACCCCAGCATTTT.

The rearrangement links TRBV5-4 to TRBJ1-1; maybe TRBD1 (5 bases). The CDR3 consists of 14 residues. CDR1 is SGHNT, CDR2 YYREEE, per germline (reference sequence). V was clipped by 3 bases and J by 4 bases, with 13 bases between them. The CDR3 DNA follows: TGTGCCAGCAGCTCCCTCGGGGGGACCACTGAAGCTTTCTTT. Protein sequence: CASSSLGGTTEAFF.

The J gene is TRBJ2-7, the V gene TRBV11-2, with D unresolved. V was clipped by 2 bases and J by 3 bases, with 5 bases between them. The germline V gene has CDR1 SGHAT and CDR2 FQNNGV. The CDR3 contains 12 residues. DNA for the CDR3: TGTGCCAGCAGCTTATCCGGCTACGAGCAGTACTTC. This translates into CASSLSGYEQYF.

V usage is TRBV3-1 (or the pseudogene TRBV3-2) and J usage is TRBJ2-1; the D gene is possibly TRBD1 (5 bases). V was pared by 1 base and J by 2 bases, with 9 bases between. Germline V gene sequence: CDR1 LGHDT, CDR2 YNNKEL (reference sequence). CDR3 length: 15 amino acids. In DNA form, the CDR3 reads TGTGCCAGCAGCCAAGGCCAGGGAACCTACAATGAGCAGTTCTTC. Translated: CASSQGQGTYNEQFF.

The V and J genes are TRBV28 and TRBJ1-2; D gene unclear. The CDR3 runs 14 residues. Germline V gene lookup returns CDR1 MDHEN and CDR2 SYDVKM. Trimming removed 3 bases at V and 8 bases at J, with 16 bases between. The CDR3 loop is CASSFSLNFGGYTF. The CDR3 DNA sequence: TGTGCCAGCAGTTTCTCCCTAAACTTCGGGGGCTACACCTTC.

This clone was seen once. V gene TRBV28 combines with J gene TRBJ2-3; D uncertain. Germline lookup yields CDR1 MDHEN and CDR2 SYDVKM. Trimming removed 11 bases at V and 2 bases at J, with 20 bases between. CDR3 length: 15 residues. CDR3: CAAPRSPSYTDTQYF. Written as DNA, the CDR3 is TGTGCCGCCCCACGGTCACCCTCTTACACAGATACGCAGTATTTT.

The CDR3 spells CSVEALGGRNTGELFF. The CDR3 DNA reads TGCAGCGTTGAAGCCCTTGGCGGGCGGAACACCGGGGAGCTGTTTTTT. The chain uses TRBV29-1 and TRBJ2-2; perhaps TRBD2 as D (5 bases). The ends were cut back, 1 base at V and 1 base at J, with 13 bases in the middle. CDR3 size: 16 residues. Germline lookup yields CDR1 SQVTM and CDR2 ANQGSEA.

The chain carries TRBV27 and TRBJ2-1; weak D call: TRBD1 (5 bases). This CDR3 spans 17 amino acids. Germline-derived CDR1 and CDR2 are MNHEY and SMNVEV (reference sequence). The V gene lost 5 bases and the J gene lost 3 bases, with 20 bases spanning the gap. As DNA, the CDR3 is TGTGCCAGCAGTCCGAGTCAGGGAAACACCGTCTACAATGAGCAGTTCTTC. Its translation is CASSPSQGNTVYNEQFF.

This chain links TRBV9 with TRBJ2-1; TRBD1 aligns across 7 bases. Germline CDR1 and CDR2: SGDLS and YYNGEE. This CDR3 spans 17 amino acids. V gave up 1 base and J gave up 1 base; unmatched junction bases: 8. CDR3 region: CASSVQPTGTSYNEQFF. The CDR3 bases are TGTGCCAGCAGCGTACAACCGACAGGGACATCCTACAATGAGCAGTTCTTC. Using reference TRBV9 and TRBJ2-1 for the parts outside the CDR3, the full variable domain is DSGVTQTPKHLITATGQRVTLRCSPRSGDLSVYWYQQSLDQGLQFLIQYYNGEERAKGNILERFSAQQFPDLHSELNLSSLELGDSALYFCASSVQPTGTSYNEQFFGPGTRLTVL.

CDR3 sequence (DNA): TGTGCCATCAGTAGTCCCGGGACAGACGAAAAACTGTTTTTT. It translates to CAISSPGTDEKLFF. The chain uses TRBV10-3 and TRBJ1-4; the match to TRBD1 covers 7 bases. CDR3 length: 14 residues. Trimming took 5 bases from V and 8 from J; bases not matched to a gene: 8. Germline CDR1 reads ENHRY; CDR2 reads SYGVKD.

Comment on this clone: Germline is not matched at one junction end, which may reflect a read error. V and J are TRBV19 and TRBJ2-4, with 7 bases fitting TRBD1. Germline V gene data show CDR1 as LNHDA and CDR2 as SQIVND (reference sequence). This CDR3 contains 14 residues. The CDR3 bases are TGTGCCAGTACCCCAGGGGGAAACCGGGCATTCAGTAGGTTC. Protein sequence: CASTPGGNRAFSRF.

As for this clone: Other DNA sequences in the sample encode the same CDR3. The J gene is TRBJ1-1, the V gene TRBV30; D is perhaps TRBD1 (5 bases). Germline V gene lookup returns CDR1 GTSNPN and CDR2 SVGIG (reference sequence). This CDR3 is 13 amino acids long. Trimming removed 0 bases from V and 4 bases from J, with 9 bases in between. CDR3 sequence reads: CAWSVAGGTEAFF. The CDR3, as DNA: TGTGCCTGGAGTGTCGCCGGGGGCACTGAAGCTTTCTTT.

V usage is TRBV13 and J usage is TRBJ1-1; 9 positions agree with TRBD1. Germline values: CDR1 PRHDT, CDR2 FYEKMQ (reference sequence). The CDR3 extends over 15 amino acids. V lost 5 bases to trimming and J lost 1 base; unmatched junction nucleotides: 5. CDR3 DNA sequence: TGTGCCAGCAGCCCCACAGGGGGCGGGAACACTGAAGCTTTCTTT. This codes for CASSPTGGGNTEAFF. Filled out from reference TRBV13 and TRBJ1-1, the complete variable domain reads AAGVIQSPRHLIKEKRETATLKCYPIPRHDTVYWYQQGPGQDPQFLISFYEKMQSDKGSIPDRFSAQQFSDYHSELNMSSLELGDSALYFCASSPTGGGNTEAFFGQGTRLTVV.

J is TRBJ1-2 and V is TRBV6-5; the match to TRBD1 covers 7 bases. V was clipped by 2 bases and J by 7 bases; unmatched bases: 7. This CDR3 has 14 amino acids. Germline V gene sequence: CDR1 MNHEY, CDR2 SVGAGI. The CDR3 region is CASSYQDRAGGYTF. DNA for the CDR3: TGTGCCAGCAGTTACCAAGACAGGGCTGGTGGCTACACCTTC.

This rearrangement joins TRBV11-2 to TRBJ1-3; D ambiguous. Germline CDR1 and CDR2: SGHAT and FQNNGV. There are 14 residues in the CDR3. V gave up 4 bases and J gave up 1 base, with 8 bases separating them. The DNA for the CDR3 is TGTGCCAGCAGCTCCACATTATCTGGAAACACCATATATTTT. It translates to CASSSTLSGNTIYF. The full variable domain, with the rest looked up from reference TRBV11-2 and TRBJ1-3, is EAGVAQSPRYKIIEKRQSVAFWCNPISGHATLYWYQQILGQGPKLLIQFQNNGVVDDSQLPKDRFSAERLKGVDSTLKIQPAKLEDSAVYLCASSSTLSGNTIYFGEGSWLTVV.

The CDR3 loop reads CASSQGGRTYTDTQYF. The DNA of the CDR3 is TGTGCCAGCAGCCAAGGGGGTCGGACTTACACAGATACGCAGTATTTT. The chain is built from TRBV3-1 (or the pseudogene TRBV3-2) and TRBJ2-3; D possibly corresponds to TRBD2 (5 bases). CDR1 and CDR2 from the germline V gene are LGHDT and YNNKEL (reference sequence). Trimming shortened V by 1 base and J by 2 bases, and 13 bases separated the two germline ends. The CDR3 runs to 16 residues.

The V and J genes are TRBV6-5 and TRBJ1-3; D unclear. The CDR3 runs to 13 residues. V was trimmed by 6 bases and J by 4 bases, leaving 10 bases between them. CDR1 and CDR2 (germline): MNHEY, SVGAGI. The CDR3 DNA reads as TGTGCCAGCAGGCCTCGGAGGGGAAACACCATATATTTT. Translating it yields CASRPRRGNTIYF.

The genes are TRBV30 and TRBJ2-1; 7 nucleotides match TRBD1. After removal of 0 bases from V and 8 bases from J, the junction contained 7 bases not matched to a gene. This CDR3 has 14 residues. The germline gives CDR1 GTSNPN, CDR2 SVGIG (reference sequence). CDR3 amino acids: CAWSVLGQEDEQFF. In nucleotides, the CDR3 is TGTGCCTGGAGTGTACTAGGACAGGAGGATGAGCAGTTCTTC.